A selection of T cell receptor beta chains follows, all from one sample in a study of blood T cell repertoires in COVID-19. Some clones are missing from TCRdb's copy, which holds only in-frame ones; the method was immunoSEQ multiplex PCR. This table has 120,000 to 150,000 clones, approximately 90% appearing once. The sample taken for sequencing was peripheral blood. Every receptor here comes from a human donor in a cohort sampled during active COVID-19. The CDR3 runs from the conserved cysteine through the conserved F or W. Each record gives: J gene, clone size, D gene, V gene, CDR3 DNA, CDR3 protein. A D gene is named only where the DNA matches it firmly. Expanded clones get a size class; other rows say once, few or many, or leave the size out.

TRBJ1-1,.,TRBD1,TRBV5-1,TGCGCCAGCAGCCCCGGACAGGGTTATCGCCTTTACGCTTTCTTT,CASSPGQGYRLYAFF
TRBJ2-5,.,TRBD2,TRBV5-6,TGTGCCAGCAGCCCGGGACTAGGAGAGACCCAGTACTTC,CASSPGLGETQYF
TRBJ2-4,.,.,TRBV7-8,TGTGCCAGCAGCTTAGAAGTGGGGAGCTGGGACATTCAGTACTTC,CASSLEVGSWDIQYF
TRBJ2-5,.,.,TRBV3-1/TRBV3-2,TGTGCCAGCAGCCAAGCAGGGCTGCAAGAGACCCAGTACTTC,CASSQAGLQETQYF
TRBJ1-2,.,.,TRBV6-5,TGTGCCAGCAGTCCAGGGAACTATGGCTACACCTTC,CASSPGNYGYTF
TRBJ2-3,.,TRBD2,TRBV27,TGTGCCAGCACGCGTAGGTATCAAGCGGGGTCAATCACAGATACGCAGTATTTT,CASTRRYQAGSITDTQYF
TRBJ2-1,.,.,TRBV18,TGTGCCAGCTCACCACCGGTCAGGGGAGGGAATGAGCAGTTCTTC,CASSPPVRGGNEQFF
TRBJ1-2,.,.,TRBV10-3,TGTGCCATCAGTGAGTCAGACACAAACTATGGCTACACCTTC,CAISESDTNYGYTF
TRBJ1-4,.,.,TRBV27,TGTGCCAGCAGCCTTGGGGGGGCAGCTAATGAAAAACTGTTTTTT,CASSLGGAANEKLFF
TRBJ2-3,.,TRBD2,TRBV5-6,TGTGCCAAAATAGCGGGTTCGACGACAGATACGCAGTATTTT,CAKIAGSTTDTQYF
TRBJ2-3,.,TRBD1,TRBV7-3,TGTGCCAGCAGCTTGACAGGGGGCGCAGGTACGCAGTATTTT,CASSLTGGAGTQYF
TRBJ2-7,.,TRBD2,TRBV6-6,TGTGCCAGCAGAGGAGGGCGGGGGGTCGGCGAGCAGTACTTC,CASRGGRGVGEQYF
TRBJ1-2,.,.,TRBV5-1,TGCGCCAGCAGATTGGACATTTCCTATGGCTACACCTTC,CASRLDISYGYTF
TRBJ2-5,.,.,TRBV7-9,TGTGCCAGCATCCCAGCGGGTGGGGAGACCCAGTACTTC,CASIPAGGETQYF
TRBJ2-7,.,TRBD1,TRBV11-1,TGTGCCAGCAGCTTTGGGACAGCCTACGAGCAGTACTTC,CASSFGTAYEQYF
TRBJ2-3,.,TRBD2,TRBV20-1,TGCAGTGCTAGTCTGGCGGGGGGAAGCACAGATACGCAGTATTTT,CSASLAGGSTDTQYF
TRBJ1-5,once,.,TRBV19,TGTGCCAGTAGTTTAAGACAGCGAGATTCGCCCCAGCATTTT,CASSLRQRDSPQHF
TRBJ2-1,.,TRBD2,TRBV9,TGTGCCAGCAGCGGGGGCCCGGGACTAGCGGGGGTGGATGAGCAGTTCTTC,CASSGGPGLAGVDEQFF
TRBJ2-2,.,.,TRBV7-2,TGTGCCAGCAGCTTAGTAGGTTGGGCTACCGGGGAGCTGTTTTTT,CASSLVGWATGELFF
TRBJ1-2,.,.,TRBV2,TGTGCCAGCAGGCCAGGGATCCCTACTGTCTATGGCTACACCTTC,CASRPGIPTVYGYTF
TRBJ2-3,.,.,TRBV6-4,TGTGCCAGCAGCCGGGACAACACAGATACGCAGTATTTT,CASSRDNTDTQYF
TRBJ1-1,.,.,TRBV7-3,TGTGCCAGCAGCTTAAACGGGGGAAGCACTGAAGCTTTCTTT,CASSLNGGSTEAFF
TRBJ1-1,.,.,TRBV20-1,TGCAGTTGGACAGTGAACACTGAAGCTTTCTTT,CSWTVNTEAFF
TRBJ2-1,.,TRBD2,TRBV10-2,TGCGCCAGCAGTGAGGCTAGCGGGGGGGCGAATGAGCAGTTCTTC,CASSEASGGANEQFF
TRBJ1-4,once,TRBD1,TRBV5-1,TGCGCCAAGCAGGGGGCAGGGGAAAAACTGTTTTTT,CAKQGAGEKLFF
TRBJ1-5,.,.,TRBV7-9,TGTGCCAGCAGCTGGGCCAATCAGCCCCAGCATTTT,CASSWANQPQHF
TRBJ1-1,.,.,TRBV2,TGTGCCAGCAGCGGACAGAGATGGTCTGAAGCTTTCTTT,CASSGQRWSEAFF
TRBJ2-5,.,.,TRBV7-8,TGTGCCAGCAGCTTGGGAGGAGAGGAAGAGACCCAGTACTTC,CASSLGGEEETQYF
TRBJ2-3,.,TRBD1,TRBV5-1,TGCGCCAGCAGCGAGGGACAGTACACAGATACGCAGTATTTT,CASSEGQYTDTQYF
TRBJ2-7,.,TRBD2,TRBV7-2,TGTGCCAGCAGCTCGGGCGCTAGCGGGGGGACCGCCCGGCAAGAGCAGTACTTC,CASSSGASGGTARQEQYF
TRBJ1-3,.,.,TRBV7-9,TGTGCCAGCAGCGGAAAAGGACAGGGAAACACCATATATTTT,CASSGKGQGNTIYF
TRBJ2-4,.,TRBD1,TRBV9,TGTGCCAGCAGCGTAGTGGGGGACAGGCGAGCAGCCAAAAACATTCAGTACTTC,CASSVVGDRRAAKNIQYF
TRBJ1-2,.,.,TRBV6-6,TGTGCCAGCACAGGGAACTATGGCTACACCTTC,CASTGNYGYTF
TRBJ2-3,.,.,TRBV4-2,TGTGCCAGCAGCCAAGGGGGGCCAGGCAGCACAGATACGCAGTATTTT,CASSQGGPGSTDTQYF
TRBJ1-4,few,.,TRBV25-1,TGTGCCAGCAGTGAACGGGAGAATAATGAAAAACTGTTTTTT,CASSERENNEKLFF
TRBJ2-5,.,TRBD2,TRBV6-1,TGTGCCAGCAGTGAACTCAGCGGGGGGGCCGAAGAGACCCAGTACTTC,CASSELSGGAEETQYF
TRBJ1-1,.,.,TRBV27,TGTGCCAGCAACCCCTTAGGGGGTGGGGACACTGAAGCTTTCTTT,CASNPLGGGDTEAFF
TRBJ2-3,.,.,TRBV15,TGTGCCACCAGCAGTTATTCAGGGCGCGATACGCAGTATTTT,CATSSYSGRDTQYF
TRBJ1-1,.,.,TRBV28,TGTGCCAGCAGTTTAACAGGCCAACACACTGAAGCTTTCTTT,CASSLTGQHTEAFF